Shown below are 10 T cell receptor beta chains from a single sample sequenced in a study of T cell changes during pregnancy in multiple sclerosis. Method: immunoSEQ multiplex PCR; TCRdb's copy keeps in-frame clones and lacks some. The sample records roughly 76,000 clones, 90% to 95% being singletons. The source material was CD4+ T cells from peripheral blood mononuclear cells, sampled in the second trimester of pregnancy. These receptor sequences come from a female donor with multiple sclerosis, enrolled in a pregnancy study.

The genes are TRBV5-6 and TRBJ1-6; maybe TRBD1 (5 bases). This CDR3 is built from 14 residues. Germline CDR1 is SGHDT and CDR2 is YYEEEE. V lost 4 bases to trimming and J lost 7 bases, with 12 bases between them. The DNA for the CDR3 is TGTGCCAGCAGCCTCAGGGTGTCCAATTCACCCCTCCACTTT. It yields the protein CASSLRVSNSPLHF.

The V call is TRBV7-2, the J call TRBJ2-7; possible D gene TRBD2, 6 bases. The V end was cut by 5 bases, the J end by 8 bases, with 13 bases between. The CDR3 has 12 residues. Germline values: CDR1 SGHTA, CDR2 FQGNSA. The CDR3 sequence is CASSEDGSKQYF. Here the CDR3 DNA reads TGTGCCAGCAGCGAAGACGGGAGCAAGCAGTACTTC.

This rearrangement joins TRBV4-1 to TRBJ2-1, with TRBD2 identical over 8 bases. Germline V CDR1 and CDR2: MGHRA, YSYEKL. CDR3 length: 19 amino acids. J gave up 0 bases and V 0 bases, and 10 bases lay outside the gene matches. CDR3 residues: CASSQEASGGQASYNEQFF. For the CDR3, the DNA is TGCGCCAGCAGCCAAGAAGCTTCGGGGGGGCAAGCCTCCTACAATGAGCAGTTCTTC.

This clone was observed a single time. The chain is built from TRBV29-1 and TRBJ2-5; a weak D match, TRBD1 (5 bases). Between the trimmed V and J ends, which lost 3 bases and 5 bases, there was a span of 13 bases. The CDR3 loop spans 13 amino acids. CDR1 is SQVTM and CDR2 is ANQGSEA in the germline V gene. The CDR3 sequence is CSVDFGGAETQYF. CDR3 DNA sequence: TGCAGCGTTGATTTTGGTGGGGCGGAGACCCAGTACTTC.

The V and J genes are TRBV29-1 and TRBJ2-2; 7 bases align to TRBD2. Per germline, CDR1 SQVTM and CDR2 ANQGSEA. The V and J ends lost 5 bases and 5 bases, in that order; junction bases with no gene match: 11. The CDR3 contains 15 residues. The CDR3 loop is CSVPRLASATGELFF. The CDR3 bases are TGCAGCGTTCCACGACTAGCCAGCGCGACCGGGGAGCTGTTTTTT.

The chain joins TRBV4-1 to TRBJ1-6; D is uncertain. V lost 1 base to trimming and J lost 9 bases, with 4 bases between them. The CDR3 has 12 amino acids. Germline V gene data show CDR1 as MGHRA and CDR2 as YSYEKL. CDR3 coding DNA: TGCGCCAGCAGCCAAGGAGCTTCACCCCTCCACTTT. Translation gives CASSQGASPLHF.

The chain employs TRBV5-4 and TRBJ2-1; the match to TRBD2 covers 16 bases. Germline trimming cut 3 bases from V and 7 bases from J; bases unmatched to any gene: 7. Per the germline V gene, CDR1 is SGHNT and CDR2 is YYREEE (reference sequence). The CDR3 covers 17 residues. CDR3 DNA sequence: TGTGCCAGCAGCTGGGGACTAGCGGGGGGGATGCGAAATGAGCAGTTCTTC. This sequence encodes CASSWGLAGGMRNEQFF.

The chain joins TRBV15 to TRBJ2-5; 13 bases match TRBD2. Germline assignment: CDR1 LNHNV and CDR2 YYDKDF (reference sequence). J lost 5 bases, V lost 8 bases, and 11 bases had no gene match. This CDR3 is built from 16 residues. The CDR3, as DNA: TGTGCCACCGGTGGTACTAGCGGGAGGGCGAAGGAGACCCAGTACTTC. This sequence encodes CATGGTSGRAKETQYF.

The genes are TRBV13 and TRBJ2-7; 10 bases match TRBD1. The CDR3 has 15 residues. Germline V CDR1 and CDR2: PRHDT, FYEKMQ (reference sequence). V lost 4 bases and J lost 6; bases outside the gene matches: 9. The CDR3, as DNA: TGTGCCAGCAGCTCTATCCGGGACAGGGGTGTCGAGCAGTACTTC. This translates into CASSSIRDRGVEQYF.

This clone has just one count. The chain joins TRBV5-1 to TRBJ2-7; 11 bases line up with TRBD1. The V gene end was trimmed by 4 bases and the J gene end by 3 bases; junction bases not matched to a gene: 15. The CDR3 totals 18 residues. CDR1 is SGHRS and CDR2 is YFSETQ in the germline V gene. The CDR3 is CASSEPRTGGPASYEQYF. The CDR3 DNA sequence: TGCGCCAGCAGCGAACCGCGGACAGGGGGCCCCGCAAGCTACGAGCAGTACTTC. Full variable domain (outside the CDR3, taken from reference TRBV5-1 and TRBJ2-7): KAGVTQTPRYLIKTRGQQVTLSCSPISGHRSVSWYQQTPGQGLQFLFEYFSETQRNKGNFPGRFSGRQFSNSRSEMNVSTLELGDSALYLCASSEPRTGGPASYEQYFGPGTRLTVT.